The 6 T cell receptor beta chains presented below share a single source sample, sequenced in a study of T cells in Graves' hyperthyroidism and ophthalmopathy. Amplified TCR beta CDR3 regions came from RNA transcripts. HTBI primers were employed in a first-round RT-PCR of the TCR CDR3. TCRdb reprocessed the multiplex PCR reads with MiXCR, giving one entry per CDR3 protein. Among over 650,000 distinct CDR3 sequences listed, about 16% were seen once. The sample comprised blood. The receptors shown here come from a man between 18 and 35 years old with Graves' hyperthyroidism.

In this sample, this clonotype turned up many times. The genes are TRBV20-1 and TRBJ1-1, with 10 bases identical to TRBD1. CDR1 DFQATT and CDR2 SNEGSKA come from the germline V gene (reference sequence). The junction had 5 bases not matched to a gene; V was cut back by 1 base and J by 3 bases. The CDR3 length is 15 residues. In nucleotides, the CDR3 is TGCAGTGCTAGAGCTTCGGACAGGGGGGACACTGAAGCTTTCTTT. Protein: CSARASDRGDTEAFF.

This clonotype has at least ten counts. The V gene is TRBV28, the J gene TRBJ2-3, with 7 bases matching TRBD2. Trimming cost V 10 bases and J 0 bases; bases outside gene matches: 7. The CDR3 consists of 14 residues. Germline V gene sequence: CDR1 MDHEN, CDR2 SYDVKM. The CDR3 loop reads CANGEGTSTDTQYF. In DNA, the CDR3 is TGTGCCAACGGGGAGGGGACTAGCACAGATACGCAGTATTTT. Drawing the rest from reference TRBV28 and TRBJ2-3, the complete variable domain is DVKVTQSSRYLVKRTGEKVFLECVQDMDHENMFWYRQDPGLGLRLIYFSYDVKMKEKGDIPEGYSVSREKKERFSLILESASTNQTSMYLCANGEGTSTDTQYFGPGTRLTVL.

The DNA for the CDR3 is TGCGCCAGCAGCCAAACCCTACAAGTTTCTTATAATTCACCCCTCCACTTT. It codes for CASSQTLQVSYNSPLHF. This chain links TRBV4-1 with TRBJ1-6; no reliable D call. This CDR3 spans 17 amino acids. Trimming removed 2 bases from V and 4 bases from J, with 15 bases in between. Germline V gives CDR1 MGHRA, CDR2 YSYEKL.

There are a few counts of this clonotype. The chain carries TRBV4-1 and TRBJ2-2; 9 nucleotides match TRBD2. The V segment lost 0 bases and the J segment 7 bases; nucleotides outside the gene matches: 9. Germline-derived CDR1 and CDR2 are MGHRA and YSYEKL. CDR3 length: 17 residues. CDR3 region: CASSQDAAGGPGGELFF. The CDR3 DNA sequence: TGCGCCAGCAGCCAAGATGCGGCGGGAGGGCCCGGCGGGGAGCTGTTTTTT.

The chain couples TRBV28 to TRBJ1-2; 7 bases line up with TRBD1. With V trimmed by 3 bases and J by 7 bases, 5 bases remained unmatched. The germline V gene has CDR1 MDHEN and CDR2 SYDVKM. The CDR3 spans 13 residues. CDR3 sequence: CASSFIQGGGYTF. CDR3 DNA: TGTGCCAGCAGTTTTATTCAGGGGGGTGGCTACACCTTC.

The sample holds many counts of this clonotype. The chain has TRBV28 and TRBJ2-1, with 11 bases that match TRBD2. Germline V gene data show CDR1 as MDHEN and CDR2 as SYDVKM. There are 16 residues in the CDR3. J lost 3 bases, V lost 1 base, and 2 bases had no gene match. Written as DNA, the CDR3 is TGTGCCAGCAGTTTATCCGGGACTAGCGGCTACAATGAGCAGTTCTTC. As protein: CASSLSGTSGYNEQFF.